This T cell receptor (beta chain) appears in the sequencing data of a study of blood T cell repertoires in COVID-19. Assay used: immunoSEQ multiplex PCR; TCRdb lists only in-frame clones, some missing. Of roughly 400,000 clones in the sample, more than 80% were seen once. Participants spanned ages about 18 to 100 years and resided in roughly 22 US areas. V was pared by 5 bases and J by 11 bases, with 16 bases between. This CDR3 is built from 13 residues. Germline values: CDR1 SEHNR, CDR2 FQNEAQ (reference sequence). This chain links TRBV7-9 with TRBJ1-5; D perhaps matches TRBD1 (6 bases). Sequencing used PBMCs or T cells enriched from blood (not recorded which). The sequence was collected from a man aged 25-45 years who had recovered from COVID-19. CDR3 in DNA: TGTGCCAGCAGCGTGGGACAAGGGTTGGCCCAGCATTTT. Translated: CASSVGQGLAQHF.